This T cell receptor beta chain appears in the sequencing data of a study of T cell responses to AZD1222 COVID-19 vaccine. Study background: Some second doses came at about 4 weeks and others at about 12 weeks; these were pooled. Study results and limitations: Clonal diversity may have been underestimated in mostly white British donors.

Using immunoSEQ multiplex PCR, the repertoire was profiled, and TCRdb retains in-frame clones only, with some absent. The repertoire holds approximately 90,000 clones, with about 88% as singletons. Comments on this clone: Antigen: not known.

Specimen: peripheral blood, collected on day 0 of AZD1222 vaccination. This clonotype was sampled from an adult in good health.

CDR3 sequence (DNA): TGTGCCAGCAGCTTAGGCGGGACTGAGCAGTTCTTC. Translated, it gives CASSLGGTEQFF. This chain joins TRBV13 and TRBJ2-1; either TRBD1 or TRBD2 may fit D (5 bases each). This CDR3 spans 12 amino acids. Looked up from germline, CDR1 is PRHDT and CDR2 is FYEKMQ (reference sequence). V was pared by 0 bases and J by 9 bases, with 6 bases between.